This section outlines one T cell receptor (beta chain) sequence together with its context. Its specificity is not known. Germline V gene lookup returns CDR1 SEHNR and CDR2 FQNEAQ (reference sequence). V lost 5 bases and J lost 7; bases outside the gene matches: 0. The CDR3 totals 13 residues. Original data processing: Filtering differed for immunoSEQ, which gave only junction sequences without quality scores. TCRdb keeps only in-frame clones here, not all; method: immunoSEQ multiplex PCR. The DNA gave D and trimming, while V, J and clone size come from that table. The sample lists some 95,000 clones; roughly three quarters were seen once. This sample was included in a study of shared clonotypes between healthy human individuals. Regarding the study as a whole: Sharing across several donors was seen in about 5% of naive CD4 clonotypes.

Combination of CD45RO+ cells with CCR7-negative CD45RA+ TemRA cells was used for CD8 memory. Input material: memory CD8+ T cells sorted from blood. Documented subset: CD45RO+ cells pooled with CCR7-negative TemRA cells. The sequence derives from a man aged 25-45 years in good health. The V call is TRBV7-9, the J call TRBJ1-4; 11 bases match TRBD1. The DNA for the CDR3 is TGTGCCAGCAGCGGGACAGGGGGTGAAAAACTGTTTTTT. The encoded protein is CASSGTGGEKLFF.